A selection of T cell receptor beta chains follows, all from one sample in a study of CD8 T cells in Susac syndrome. TCRdb reprocessed the immunoSEQ multiplex PCR reads with MiXCR, giving one entry per CDR3 protein. The sample gives 150,000 to 190,000 distinct CDR3 sequences, roughly 95% of which show up once; 0.16% is in the top ten. The sequenced sample was CD4+ T cells from PBMCs. All receptors come from a human donor with Susac syndrome. CDR3s include the opening cysteine and the closing phenylalanine or tryptophan. The D gene is left open where the match is weak. Clone size appears in some rows only: once, few, many, or a class for an expanded clone.

j_call,v_call,d_call,clone_size,cdr3_aa,cdr3_nt
TRBJ2-3,TRBV5-1,-,-,CASSLGPVRDTQYF,TGCGCCAGCAGCTTGGGCCCGGTCCGGGATACGCAGTATTTT
TRBJ2-3,TRBV9,TRBD2,-,CASSTSGTADTQYF,TGTGCCAGCAGCACTAGCGGGACAGCAGATACGCAGTATTTT
TRBJ2-1,TRBV15,-,once,CATSRDRGAYNEQFF,TGTGCCACCAGCAGAGACCGGGGGGCGTACAATGAGCAGTTCTTC
TRBJ2-7,TRBV9,-,-,CASRKKGPGCEQYF,TGTGCCAGCAGGAAGAAAGGCCCTGGGTGCGAGCAGTACTTC
TRBJ2-7,TRBV9,-,-,CASSVASPGRSHEQYF,TGTGCCAGCAGCGTAGCGAGTCCCGGACGCTCCCACGAGCAGTACTTC
TRBJ2-4,TRBV28,TRBD1,-,CASSDRAQNIQYF,TGTGCCAGCAGTGACAGGGCGCAAAACATTCAGTACTTC
TRBJ1-1,TRBV20-1,-,-,CSAPLGRGALGTEAFF,TGCAGTGCCCCCCTGGGGCGCGGGGCTCTTGGCACTGAAGCTTTCTTT
TRBJ2-7,TRBV3-1,TRBD1,-,CASSQGNTGAATSYEQYF,TGTGCCAGCAGCCAAGGAAACACAGGGGCCGCGACTTCCTACGAGCAGTACTTC
TRBJ1-2,TRBV29-1,-,-,CSVELAYGYTF,TGCAGCGTGGAACTGGCCTATGGCTACACCTTC
TRBJ2-3,TRBV12-3/TRBV12-4,-,-,CASSLKGLGTDTQYF,TGTGCCAGCAGTTTAAAGGGGCTTGGCACAGATACGCAGTATTTT
TRBJ2-1,TRBV19,TRBD1,-,CASGFDRGPYNEQFF,TGTGCCAGTGGATTCGACAGGGGTCCCTACAATGAGCAGTTCTTC
TRBJ2-1,TRBV3-1,-,-,CASSPGSLLGNEQFF,TGTGCCAGCAGCCCTGGGTCCCTCTTGGGGAATGAGCAGTTCTTC
TRBJ2-7,TRBV7-3,-,few,CASSPSPVTSSYEQYF,TGTGCCAGCAGCCCCTCCCCCGTGACTAGCTCCTACGAGCAGTACTTC
TRBJ2-3,TRBV18,-,-,CASSPWGPRTDTQYF,TGTGCCAGCTCCCCGTGGGGGCCTCGCACAGATACGCAGTATTTT
TRBJ1-4,TRBV6-1,-,-,CASSEGSAGKLFF,TGTGCCAGCAGTGAAGGTTCTGCCGGAAAACTGTTTTTT
TRBJ1-2,TRBV12-5,-,-,CASGPLGRTANYGYTF,TGTGCTAGTGGTCCCCTCGGCCGGACGGCGAACTATGGCTACACCTTC
TRBJ2-3,TRBV20-1,TRBD2,-,CSAGGLAGALISTDTQYF,TGCAGTGCAGGGGGTCTAGCGGGGGCCCTAATAAGCACAGATACGCAGTATTTT
TRBJ1-1,TRBV29-1,-,-,CSAPADSHTEAFF,TGCAGCGCTCCAGCGGACAGTCACACTGAAGCTTTCTTT
TRBJ1-1,TRBV10-3,TRBD1,-,CAIRTQGAEAFF,TGTGCCATCAGAACACAGGGGGCCGAAGCTTTCTTT
TRBJ1-4,TRBV27,TRBD1,once,CASRPGQAGEKLFF,TGTGCCAGCAGGCCGGGACAGGCGGGGGAAAAACTGTTTTTT
TRBJ2-7,TRBV3-1,-,-,CASSQSSTGSYEQYF,TGTGCCAGCAGCCAGTCATCTACAGGGTCCTACGAGCAGTACTTC
TRBJ1-4,TRBV19,TRBD1,-,CASSTGTGNEKLFF,TGTGCCAGTAGTACCGGGACAGGGAATGAAAAACTGTTTTTT
TRBJ2-6,TRBV11-1,-,-,CASSARTDSGANVLTF,TGTGCCAGCAGCGCCCGGACAGATTCTGGGGCCAACGTCCTGACTTTC
TRBJ2-7,TRBV29-1,-,-,CSVEDLGGARYEQYF,TGCAGCGTTGAAGATCTTGGGGGGGCGCGATACGAGCAGTACTTC
TRBJ1-2,TRBV25-1,-,-,CASSDRQLYGYTF,TGTGCCAGCAGTGATCGGCAGCTCTATGGCTACACCTTC
TRBJ1-2,TRBV12-3/TRBV12-4,-,-,CASSLNPYGYTF,TGTGCCAGCAGTTTGAACCCCTATGGCTACACCTTC
TRBJ2-5,TRBV6-2/TRBV6-3,-,-,CASSLVQQETQYF,TGTGCCAGCAGTTTGGTGCAGCAAGAGACCCAGTACTTC
TRBJ1-2,TRBV12-3/TRBV12-4,-,-,CASSYGNYGYTF,TGTGCCAGCAGTTACGGGAACTATGGCTACACCTTC
TRBJ2-5,TRBV29-1,-,-,CSVRAGMETQYF,TGCAGCGTTCGGGCGGGAATGGAGACCCAGTACTTC
TRBJ2-1,TRBV13,-,-,CASTSGGAGARYNEQFF,TGTGCCAGCACCTCGGGCGGGGCGGGTGCTCGCTACAATGAGCAGTTCTTC
TRBJ2-1,TRBV14,-,-,CASSSSGRLRNEQFF,TGTGCCAGCAGCTCTTCGGGCCGCCTTAGGAATGAGCAGTTCTTC
TRBJ2-5,TRBV11-2,-,-,CASSPAYQETQYF,TGTGCCAGCAGCCCGGCCTACCAAGAGACCCAGTACTTC
TRBJ2-7,TRBV20-1,-,-,CSASKTGYYEQYF,TGCAGTGCTAGTAAAACAGGGTACTACGAGCAGTACTTC
TRBJ2-7,TRBV23-1,-,-,CASSQLGGGDRYEQYF,TGCGCCAGCAGTCAATTGGGAGGGGGCGATAGGTACGAGCAGTACTTC
TRBJ2-3,TRBV23-1,TRBD2,-,CASSQQLAGAGGTQYF,TGCGCCAGCAGTCAACAACTAGCGGGGGCCGGGGGTACGCAGTATTTT
TRBJ2-2,TRBV6-1,-,-,CATKPQGAFNTGELFF,TGTGCCACCAAACCCCAAGGCGCTTTTAACACCGGGGAGCTGTTTTTT
TRBJ1-2,TRBV20-1,-,-,CSARGSEHYYGYTF,TGCAGTGCTAGAGGGTCGGAACACTACTATGGCTACACCTTC
TRBJ2-3,TRBV4-1,TRBD2,-,CASSRTSGQNTDTQYF,TGCGCCAGCAGCCGGACTAGCGGGCAAAACACAGATACGCAGTATTTT
TRBJ1-4,TRBV27,-,once,CASSLAPNEKLFF,TGTGCCAGCAGTTTGGCTCCCAATGAAAAACTGTTTTTT
TRBJ2-1,TRBV29-1,-,-,CSSRGTPEGNEQFF,TGCAGCTCAAGGGGGACTCCCGAGGGCAATGAGCAGTTCTTC
TRBJ2-7,TRBV9,-,-,CASSVDGDEQYF,TGTGCCAGCAGCGTAGATGGGGACGAGCAGTACTTC
TRBJ1-6,TRBV11-3,-,-,CASSLRNDSPLHF,TGTGCCAGCAGCTTGAGGAACGATTCACCCCTCCACTTT
TRBJ1-1,TRBV30,-,-,CAFAGFIMNTEAFF,TGTGCCTTCGCGGGCTTTATCATGAACACTGAAGCTTTCTTT
TRBJ1-1,TRBV9,-,-,CASSVAGDFAEAFF,TGTGCCAGCAGCGTAGCGGGGGATTTCGCTGAAGCTTTCTTT
TRBJ2-7,TRBV9,-,-,CASSVVVGTGTAFGEQYF,TGTGCCAGCAGCGTAGTAGTAGGGACCGGGACGGCCTTTGGGGAGCAGTACTTC
TRBJ1-2,TRBV20-1,-,-,CSARGGGRVEGYTF,TGCAGTGCTAGAGGGGGGGGGCGCGTGGAGGGCTACACCTTC